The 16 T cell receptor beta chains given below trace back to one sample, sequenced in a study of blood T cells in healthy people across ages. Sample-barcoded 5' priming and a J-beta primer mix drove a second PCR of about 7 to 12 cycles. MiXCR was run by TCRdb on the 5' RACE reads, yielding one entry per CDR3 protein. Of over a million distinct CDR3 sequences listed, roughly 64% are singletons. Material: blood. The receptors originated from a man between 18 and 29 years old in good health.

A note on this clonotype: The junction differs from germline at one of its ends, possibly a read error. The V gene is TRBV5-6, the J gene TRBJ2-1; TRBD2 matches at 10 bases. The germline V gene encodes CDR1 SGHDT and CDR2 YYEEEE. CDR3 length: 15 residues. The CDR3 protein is CTSSLVTSGNNEQFF. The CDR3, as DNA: TGTACCAGCAGCTTAGTAACTAGCGGGAACAATGAGCAGTTCTTC.

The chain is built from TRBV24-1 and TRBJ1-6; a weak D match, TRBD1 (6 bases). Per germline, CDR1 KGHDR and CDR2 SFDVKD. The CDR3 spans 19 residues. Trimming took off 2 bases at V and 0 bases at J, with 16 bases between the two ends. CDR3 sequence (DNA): TGTGCCACCAGTGATTGGACCGGGACATTAAGCTCCTATAATTCACCCCTCCACTTT. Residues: CATSDWTGTLSSYNSPLHF.

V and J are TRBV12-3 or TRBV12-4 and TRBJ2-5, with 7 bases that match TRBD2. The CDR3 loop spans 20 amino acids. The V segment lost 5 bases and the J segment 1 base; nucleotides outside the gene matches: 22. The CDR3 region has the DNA TGTGCCAGCAGTACCAATCGGCCCATTCCTAGCGGAAACGGCCAAGAGACCCAGTACTTC. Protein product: CASSTNRPIPSGNGQETQYF.

The CDR3 sequence: CASSLEFGSYNEQFF. The CDR3 nucleotides are TGCGCCAGCAGCTTGGAATTCGGCTCCTACAATGAGCAGTTCTTC. V is TRBV5-1 and J is TRBJ2-1; D not resolved. V dropped 0 bases and J dropped 0 bases, with 7 bases sitting between them. CDR1 and CDR2 (germline): SGHRS, YFSETQ. The CDR3 runs to 15 residues.

CDR3 protein: CASKDSSNYGYTF. CDR3 bases: TGTGCCAGTAAGGACAGCTCTAACTATGGCTACACCTTC. The chain employs TRBV27 and TRBJ1-2, with D possibly matching TRBD1 (6 bases). Germline CDR1 and CDR2: MNHEY and SMNVEV (reference sequence). The V end lost 9 bases, the J end lost 0 bases, and 11 bases lay between the germline ends. The CDR3 is made up of 13 amino acids.

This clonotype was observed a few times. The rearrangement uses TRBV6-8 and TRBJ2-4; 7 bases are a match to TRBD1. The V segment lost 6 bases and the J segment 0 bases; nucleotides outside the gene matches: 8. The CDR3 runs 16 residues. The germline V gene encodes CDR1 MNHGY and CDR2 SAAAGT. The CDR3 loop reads CASRRQGIGAKNIQYF. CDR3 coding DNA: TGTGCCAGCAGACGACAGGGAATCGGAGCCAAAAACATTCAGTACTTC.

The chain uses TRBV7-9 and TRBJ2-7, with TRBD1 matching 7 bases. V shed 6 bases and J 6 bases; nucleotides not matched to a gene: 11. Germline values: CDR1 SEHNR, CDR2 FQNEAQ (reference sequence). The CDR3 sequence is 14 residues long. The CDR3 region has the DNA TGTGCCAGCAGAACAGACACCAACAGGGGCGAGCAGTACTTC. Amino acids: CASRTDTNRGEQYF.

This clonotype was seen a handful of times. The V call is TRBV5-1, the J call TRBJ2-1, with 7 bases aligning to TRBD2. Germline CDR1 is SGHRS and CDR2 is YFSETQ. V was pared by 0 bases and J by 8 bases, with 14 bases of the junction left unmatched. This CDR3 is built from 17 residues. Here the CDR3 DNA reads TGCGCCAGCAGCTTGGCCACGAGTGGACTAGGCTTCGATGAGCAGTTCTTC. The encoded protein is CASSLATSGLGFDEQFF.

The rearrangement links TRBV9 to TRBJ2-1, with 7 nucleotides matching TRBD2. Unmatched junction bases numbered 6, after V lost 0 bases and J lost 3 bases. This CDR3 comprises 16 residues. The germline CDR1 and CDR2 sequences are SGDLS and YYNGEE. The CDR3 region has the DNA TGTGCCAGCAGCGTAGGAGGATCTAGCGGCTACAATGAGCAGTTCTTC. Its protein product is CASSVGGSSGYNEQFF.

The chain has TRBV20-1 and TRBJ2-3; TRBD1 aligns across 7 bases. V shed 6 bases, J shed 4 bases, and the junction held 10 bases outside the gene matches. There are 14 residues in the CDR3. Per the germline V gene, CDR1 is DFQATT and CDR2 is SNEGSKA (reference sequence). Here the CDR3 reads CSAIHRGHSDTQYF. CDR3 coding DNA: TGCAGTGCAATCCACAGGGGTCATTCAGATACGCAGTATTTT.

The CDR3 reads CASSLVGGGRLNEQFF. Written as DNA, the CDR3 is TGTGCCAGCAGCTTAGTGGGGGGAGGCCGGCTCAATGAGCAGTTCTTC. The V call is TRBV7-2, the J call TRBJ2-1; tentatively, D is TRBD2 (6 bases). V dropped 1 base and J dropped 6 bases, with 16 bases sitting between them. Germline V gives CDR1 SGHTA, CDR2 FQGNSA. The CDR3 covers 16 residues.

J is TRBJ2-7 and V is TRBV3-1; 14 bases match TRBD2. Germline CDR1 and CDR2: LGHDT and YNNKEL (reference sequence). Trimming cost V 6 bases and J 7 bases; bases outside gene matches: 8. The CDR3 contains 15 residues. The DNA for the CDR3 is TGTGCCAGCAGTAACGGACTAGCGGGAGGCTGGGAGCAGTACTTC. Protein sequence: CASSNGLAGGWEQYF.

CDR3 in amino acids: CASSLSGAPLAKNIQYF. In DNA form, the CDR3 reads TGTGCCAGCAGTCTCTCAGGGGCTCCCCTAGCCAAAAACATTCAGTACTTC. The chain joins TRBV2 to TRBJ2-4; TRBD1 is a possible D gene (6 bases). The germline V gene has CDR1 SNHLY and CDR2 FYNNEI. Trimming took off 5 bases at V and 0 bases at J, with 17 bases between the two ends. The CDR3 sequence is 17 residues long.

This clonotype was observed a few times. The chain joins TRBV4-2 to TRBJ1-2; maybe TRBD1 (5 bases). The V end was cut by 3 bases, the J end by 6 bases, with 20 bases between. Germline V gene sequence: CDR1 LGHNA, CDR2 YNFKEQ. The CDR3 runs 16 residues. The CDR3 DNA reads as TGTGCCAGCAGCCAGGGGACCCCAGACAGTCTCCATGGCTACACCTTC. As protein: CASSQGTPDSLHGYTF.

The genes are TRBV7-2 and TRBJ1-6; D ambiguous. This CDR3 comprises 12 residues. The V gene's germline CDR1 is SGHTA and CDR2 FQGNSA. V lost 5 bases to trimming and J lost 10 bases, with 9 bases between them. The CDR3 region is CASSTWTSPLHF. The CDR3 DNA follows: TGTGCCAGCAGCACCTGGACCTCACCCCTCCACTTT.

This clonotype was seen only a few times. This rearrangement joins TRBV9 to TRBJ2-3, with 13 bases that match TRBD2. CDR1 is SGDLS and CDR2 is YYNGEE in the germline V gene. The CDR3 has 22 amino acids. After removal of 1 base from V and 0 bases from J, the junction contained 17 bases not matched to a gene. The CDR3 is CASSVSPLMGLAGSESTDTQYF. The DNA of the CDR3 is TGTGCCAGCAGCGTATCCCCCCTGATGGGACTAGCGGGAAGTGAGAGCACAGATACGCAGTATTTT.